The sequence of this TCR beta chain was determined in a study of early T cells in non-severe SARS-CoV-2 infection. Individual cDNA molecules carried attached unique molecular identifiers. MiXCR, run by TCRdb on the 5' RACE reads, gives a single entry per CDR3 protein. The data show under 60,000 distinct CDR3 sequences, with about a tenth seen just once and 5.3% held by the top ten. The CDR3 spans 13 residues. Losses at the gene ends were 3 bases for V and 7 bases for J; bases not matched to a gene: 3. Germline V gene data show CDR1 as LNHDA and CDR2 as SQIVND (reference sequence). The sample holds a few counts of this clonotype.

The source is an adult who was a healthcare worker with PCR-confirmed SARS-CoV-2 infection or an uninfected control (not recorded which). This rearrangement joins TRBV19 to TRBJ2-1; 7 nucleotides agree with TRBD1. The material was whole blood, obtained at baseline. The CDR3 loop is CASSIPGGNEQFF. Here the CDR3 DNA reads TGTGCCAGTAGTATCCCAGGGGGTAATGAGCAGTTCTTC.